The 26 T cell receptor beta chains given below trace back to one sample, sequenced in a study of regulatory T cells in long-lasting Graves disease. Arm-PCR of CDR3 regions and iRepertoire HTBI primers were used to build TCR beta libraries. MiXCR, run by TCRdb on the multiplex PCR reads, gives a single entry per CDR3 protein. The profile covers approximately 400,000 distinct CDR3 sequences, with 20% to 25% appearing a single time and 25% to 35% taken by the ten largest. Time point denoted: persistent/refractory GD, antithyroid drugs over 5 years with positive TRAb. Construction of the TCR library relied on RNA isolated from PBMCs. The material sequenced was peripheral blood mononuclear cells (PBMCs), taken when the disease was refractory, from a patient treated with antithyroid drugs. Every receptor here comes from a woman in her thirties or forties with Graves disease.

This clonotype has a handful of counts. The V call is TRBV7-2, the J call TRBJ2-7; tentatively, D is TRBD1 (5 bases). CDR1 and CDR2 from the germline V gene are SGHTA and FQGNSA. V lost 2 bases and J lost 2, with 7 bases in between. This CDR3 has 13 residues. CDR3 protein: CASSLQQAYEQYF. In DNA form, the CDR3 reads TGTGCCAGCAGCTTACAACAGGCCTACGAGCAGTACTTC.

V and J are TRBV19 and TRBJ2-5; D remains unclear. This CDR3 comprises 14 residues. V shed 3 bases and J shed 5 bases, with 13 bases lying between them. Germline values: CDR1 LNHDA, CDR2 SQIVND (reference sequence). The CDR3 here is CASSIADRRETQYF. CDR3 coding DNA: TGTGCCAGTAGTATTGCGGATCGACGGGAGACCCAGTACTTC.

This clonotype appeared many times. The CDR3 sequence: CASSLDGRGSYEQYF. The CDR3 DNA reads TGTGCCAGCAGCTTAGACGGGAGGGGATCCTACGAGCAGTACTTC. The J gene is TRBJ2-7, the V gene TRBV7-2, with TRBD2 matching over 8 bases. V shed 1 base, J shed 1 base, and the junction held 3 bases outside the gene matches. The CDR3 has 15 residues. Germline assignment: CDR1 SGHTA and CDR2 FQGNSA.

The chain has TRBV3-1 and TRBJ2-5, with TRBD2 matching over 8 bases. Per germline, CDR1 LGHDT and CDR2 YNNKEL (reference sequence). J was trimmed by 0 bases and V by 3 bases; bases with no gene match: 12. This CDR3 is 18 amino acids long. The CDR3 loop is CASSQATLAGPDQETQYF. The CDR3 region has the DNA TGTGCCAGCAGCCAGGCAACCTTAGCGGGGCCCGACCAAGAGACCCAGTACTTC.

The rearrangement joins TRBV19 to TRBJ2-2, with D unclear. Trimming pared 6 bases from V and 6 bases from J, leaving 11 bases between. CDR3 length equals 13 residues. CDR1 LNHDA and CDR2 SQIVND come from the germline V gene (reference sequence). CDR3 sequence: CASRSEFAGELFF. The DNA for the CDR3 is TGTGCCAGTAGATCGGAGTTTGCCGGGGAGCTGTTTTTT.

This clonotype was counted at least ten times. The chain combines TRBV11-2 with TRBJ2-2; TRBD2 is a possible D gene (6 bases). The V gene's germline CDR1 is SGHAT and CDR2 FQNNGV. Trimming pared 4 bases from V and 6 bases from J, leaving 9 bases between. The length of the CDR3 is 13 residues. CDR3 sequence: CASSSGLSGELFF. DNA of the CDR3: TGTGCCAGCAGCTCCGGACTATCCGGGGAGCTGTTTTTT.

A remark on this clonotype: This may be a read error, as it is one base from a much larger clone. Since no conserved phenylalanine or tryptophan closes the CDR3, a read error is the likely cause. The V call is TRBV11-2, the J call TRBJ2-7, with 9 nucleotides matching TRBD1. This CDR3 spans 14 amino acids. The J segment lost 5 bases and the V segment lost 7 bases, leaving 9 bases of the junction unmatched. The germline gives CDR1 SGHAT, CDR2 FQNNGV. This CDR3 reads CASTAGQGTHEQYS. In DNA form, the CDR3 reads TGTGCCAGCACCGCAGGACAGGGGACCCACGAGCAGTACTCC.

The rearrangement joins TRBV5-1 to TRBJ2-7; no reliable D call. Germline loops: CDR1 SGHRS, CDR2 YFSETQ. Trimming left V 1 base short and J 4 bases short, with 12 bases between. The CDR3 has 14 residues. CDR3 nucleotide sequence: TGCGCCAGCAGCTTGTACACAGATACGTACGAGCAGTACTTC. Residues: CASSLYTDTYEQYF.

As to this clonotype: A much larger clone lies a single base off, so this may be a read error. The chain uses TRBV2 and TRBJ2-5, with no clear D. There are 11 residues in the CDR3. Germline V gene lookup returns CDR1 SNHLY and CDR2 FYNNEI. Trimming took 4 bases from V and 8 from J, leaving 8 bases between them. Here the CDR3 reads CASSGRPTQYF. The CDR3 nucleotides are TGTGCCAGCAGTGGACGGCCCACCCAGTACTTC.

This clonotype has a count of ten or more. Here the CDR3 reads CASSRTGGAETQYF. The CDR3 DNA is TGTGCCAGCAGCAGAACAGGGGGCGCGGAGACCCAGTACTTC. The gene calls are TRBV12-3 or TRBV12-4 and TRBJ2-5; 9 bases line up with TRBD1. The V segment lost 6 bases and the J segment 5 bases; nucleotides outside the gene matches: 7. This CDR3 is built from 14 residues.

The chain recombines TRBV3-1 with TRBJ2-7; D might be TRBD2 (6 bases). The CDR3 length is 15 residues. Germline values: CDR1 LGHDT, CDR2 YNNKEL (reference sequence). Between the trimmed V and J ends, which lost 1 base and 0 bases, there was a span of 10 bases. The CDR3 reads CASSQGGGPSYEQYF. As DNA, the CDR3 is TGTGCCAGCAGCCAAGGTGGAGGGCCCTCCTACGAGCAGTACTTC.

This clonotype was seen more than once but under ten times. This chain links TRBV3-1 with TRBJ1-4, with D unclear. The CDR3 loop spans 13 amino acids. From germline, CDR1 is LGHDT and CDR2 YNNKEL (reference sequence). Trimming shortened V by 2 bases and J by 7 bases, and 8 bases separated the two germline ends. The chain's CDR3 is CASSQMTAEKLFF. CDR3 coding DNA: TGTGCCAGCAGCCAAATGACCGCTGAAAAACTGTTTTTT. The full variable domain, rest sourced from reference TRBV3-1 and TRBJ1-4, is DTAVSQTPKYLVTQMGNDKSIKCEQNLGHDTMYWYKQDSKKFLKIMFSYNNKELIINETVPNRFSPKSPDKAHLNLHINSLELGDSAVYFCASSQMTAEKLFFGSGTQLSVL.

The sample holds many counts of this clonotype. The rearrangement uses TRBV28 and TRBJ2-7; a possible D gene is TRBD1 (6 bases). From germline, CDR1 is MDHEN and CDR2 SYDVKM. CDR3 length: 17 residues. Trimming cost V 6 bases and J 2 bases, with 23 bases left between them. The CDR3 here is CASRRRLGGATPYEQYF. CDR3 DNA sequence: TGTGCCAGCAGACGACGCCTAGGGGGAGCGACCCCCTACGAGCAGTACTTC. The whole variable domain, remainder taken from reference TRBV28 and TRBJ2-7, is DVKVTQSSRYLVKRTGEKVFLECVQDMDHENMFWYRQDPGLGLRLIYFSYDVKMKEKGDIPEGYSVSREKKERFSLILESASTNQTSMYLCASRRRLGGATPYEQYFGPGTRLTVT.

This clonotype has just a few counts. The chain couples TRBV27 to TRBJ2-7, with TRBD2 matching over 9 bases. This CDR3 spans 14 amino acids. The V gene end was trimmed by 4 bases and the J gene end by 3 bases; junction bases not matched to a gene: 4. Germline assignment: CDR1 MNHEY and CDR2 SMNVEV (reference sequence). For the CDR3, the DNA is TGTGCCAGCAGTTATAGCGGGAGTGGCTACGAGCAGTACTTC. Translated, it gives CASSYSGSGYEQYF.

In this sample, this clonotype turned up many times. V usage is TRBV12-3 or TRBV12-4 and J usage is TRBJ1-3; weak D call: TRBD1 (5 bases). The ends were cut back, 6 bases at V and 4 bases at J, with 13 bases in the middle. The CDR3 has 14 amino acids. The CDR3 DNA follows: TGTGCCAGCAGGACGTCGGGGGGAGGAAACACCATATATTTT. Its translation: CASRTSGGGNTIYF.

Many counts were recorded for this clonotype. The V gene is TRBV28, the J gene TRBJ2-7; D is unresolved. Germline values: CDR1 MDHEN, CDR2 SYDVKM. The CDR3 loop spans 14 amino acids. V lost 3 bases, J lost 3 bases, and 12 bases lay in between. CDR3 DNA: TGTGCCAGCAGTTTTAACAGACCAATCTACGAGCAGTACTTC. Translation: CASSFNRPIYEQYF.

The chain's CDR3 is CASSFSLLTEQYF. In DNA form, the CDR3 reads TGTGCCAGCAGCTTCAGCCTCCTAACCGAGCAGTACTTC. The chain uses TRBV27 and TRBJ2-7; unclear D gene. Per the germline V gene, CDR1 is MNHEY and CDR2 is SMNVEV (reference sequence). The V end lost 6 bases, the J end lost 6 bases, and 15 bases lay between the germline ends. The CDR3 totals 13 residues.

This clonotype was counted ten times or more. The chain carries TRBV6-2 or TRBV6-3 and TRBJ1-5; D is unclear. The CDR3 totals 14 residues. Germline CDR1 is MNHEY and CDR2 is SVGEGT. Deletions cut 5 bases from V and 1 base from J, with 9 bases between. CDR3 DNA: TGTGCCAGCAGTAAGAAGGGAAGCAATCAGCCCCAGCATTTT. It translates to CASSKKGSNQPQHF.

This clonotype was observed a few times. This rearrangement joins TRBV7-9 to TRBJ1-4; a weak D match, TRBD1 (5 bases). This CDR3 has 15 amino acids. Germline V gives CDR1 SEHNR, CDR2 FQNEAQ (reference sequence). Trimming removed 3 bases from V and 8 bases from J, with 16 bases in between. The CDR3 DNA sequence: TGTGCCAGCAGCTTCACGCTAGGGGACTACGAAAAACTGTTTTTT. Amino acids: CASSFTLGDYEKLFF.

The CDR3 sequence is CASAGPLGTDTQYF. CDR3 nucleotides: TGTGCTAGTGCTGGCCCCCTAGGGACAGATACGCAGTATTTT. The chain links TRBV12-5 to TRBJ2-3; D remains unclear. Germline CDR1 and CDR2: LGHNT and FRNRAP. Trimming removed 7 bases from V and 3 bases from J, with 14 bases in between. The CDR3 loop spans 14 amino acids.

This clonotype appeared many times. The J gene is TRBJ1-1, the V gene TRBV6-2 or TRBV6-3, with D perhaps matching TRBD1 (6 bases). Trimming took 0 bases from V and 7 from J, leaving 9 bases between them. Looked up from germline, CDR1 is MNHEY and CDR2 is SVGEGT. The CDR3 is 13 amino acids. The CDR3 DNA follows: TGTGCCAGCAGTTACTCGAGGGGGAGTGAAGCTTTCTTT. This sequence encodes CASSYSRGSEAFF.

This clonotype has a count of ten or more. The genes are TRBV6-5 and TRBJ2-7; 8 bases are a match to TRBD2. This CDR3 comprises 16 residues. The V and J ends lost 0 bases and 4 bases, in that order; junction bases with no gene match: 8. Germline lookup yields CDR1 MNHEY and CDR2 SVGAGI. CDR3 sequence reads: CASSYSTGGPDYEQYF. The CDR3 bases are TGTGCCAGCAGTTACTCGACGGGAGGGCCGGATTACGAGCAGTACTTC.

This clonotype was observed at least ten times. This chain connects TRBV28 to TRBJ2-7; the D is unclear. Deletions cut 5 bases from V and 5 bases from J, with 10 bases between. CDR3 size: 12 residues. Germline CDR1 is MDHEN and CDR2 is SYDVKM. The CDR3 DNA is TGTGCCAGCAGTGAGCTGGAAAACGAGCAGTACTTC. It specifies CASSELENEQYF.

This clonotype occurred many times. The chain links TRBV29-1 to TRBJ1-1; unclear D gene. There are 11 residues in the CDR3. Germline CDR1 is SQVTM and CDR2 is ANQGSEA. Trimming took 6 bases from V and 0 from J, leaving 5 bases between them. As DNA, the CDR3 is TGCAGCGTCAGGATGAACACTGAAGCTTTCTTT. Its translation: CSVRMNTEAFF.

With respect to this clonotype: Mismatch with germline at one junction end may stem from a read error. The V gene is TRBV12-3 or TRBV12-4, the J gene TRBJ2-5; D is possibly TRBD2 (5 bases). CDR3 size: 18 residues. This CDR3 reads CASSRDRRLSGEQEIQYF. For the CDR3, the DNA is TGTGCCAGCAGTCGCGATCGAAGACTATCGGGTGAACAAGAGATCCAGTACTTC.

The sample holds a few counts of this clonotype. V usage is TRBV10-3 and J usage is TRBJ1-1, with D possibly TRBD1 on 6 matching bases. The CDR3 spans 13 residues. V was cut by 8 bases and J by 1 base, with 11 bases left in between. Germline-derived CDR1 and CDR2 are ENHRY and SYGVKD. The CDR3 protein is CAISQGPNTEAFF. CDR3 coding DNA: TGTGCCATCTCGCAGGGGCCGAACACTGAAGCTTTCTTT.